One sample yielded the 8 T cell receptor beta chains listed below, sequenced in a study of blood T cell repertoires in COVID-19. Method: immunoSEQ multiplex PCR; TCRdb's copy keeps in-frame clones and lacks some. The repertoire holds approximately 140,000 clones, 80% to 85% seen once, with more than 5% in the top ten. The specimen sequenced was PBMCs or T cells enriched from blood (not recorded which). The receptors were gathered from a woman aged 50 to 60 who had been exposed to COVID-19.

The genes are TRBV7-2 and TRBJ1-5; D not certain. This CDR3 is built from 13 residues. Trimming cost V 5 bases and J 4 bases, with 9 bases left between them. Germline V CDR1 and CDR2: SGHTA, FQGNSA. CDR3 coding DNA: TGTGCCAGCAGCGATAGTCGAAATCAGCCCCAGCATTTT. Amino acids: CASSDSRNQPQHF.

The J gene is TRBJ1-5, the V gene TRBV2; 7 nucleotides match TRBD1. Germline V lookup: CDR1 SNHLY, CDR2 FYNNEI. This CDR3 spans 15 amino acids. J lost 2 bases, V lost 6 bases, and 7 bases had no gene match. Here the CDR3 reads CASRPPGQRNQPQHF. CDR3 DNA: TGTGCCAGCAGGCCCCCGGGACAGCGCAATCAGCCCCAGCATTTT.

The DNA for the CDR3 is TGTGCCAGTAGTCACCCCGGGACAGGGACAATGACTGAAGCTTTCTTT. This encodes CASSHPGTGTMTEAFF. V is TRBV19 and J is TRBJ1-1; 9 bases are shared with TRBD1. J lost 5 bases, V lost 5 bases, and 12 bases had no gene match. Germline loops: CDR1 LNHDA, CDR2 SQIVND (reference sequence). This CDR3 comprises 16 residues.

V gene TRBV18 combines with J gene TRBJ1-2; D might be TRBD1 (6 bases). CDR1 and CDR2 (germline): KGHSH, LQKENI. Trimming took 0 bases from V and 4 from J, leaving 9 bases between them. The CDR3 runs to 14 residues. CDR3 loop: CASSPPTGTYGYTF. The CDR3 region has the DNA TGTGCCAGCTCACCACCCACAGGGACCTATGGCTACACCTTC.

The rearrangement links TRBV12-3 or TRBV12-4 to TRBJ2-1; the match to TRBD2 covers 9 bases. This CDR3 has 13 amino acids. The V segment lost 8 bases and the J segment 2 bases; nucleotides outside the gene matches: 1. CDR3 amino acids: CASGTSPYNEQFF. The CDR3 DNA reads TGTGCCAGCGGGACTAGCCCCTACAATGAGCAGTTCTTC.

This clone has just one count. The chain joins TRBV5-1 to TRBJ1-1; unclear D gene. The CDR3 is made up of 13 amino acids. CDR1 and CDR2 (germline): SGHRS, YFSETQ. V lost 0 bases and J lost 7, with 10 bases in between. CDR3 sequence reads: CASSLERDYEAFF. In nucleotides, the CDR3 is TGCGCCAGCAGCTTGGAGAGGGATTATGAAGCTTTCTTT.

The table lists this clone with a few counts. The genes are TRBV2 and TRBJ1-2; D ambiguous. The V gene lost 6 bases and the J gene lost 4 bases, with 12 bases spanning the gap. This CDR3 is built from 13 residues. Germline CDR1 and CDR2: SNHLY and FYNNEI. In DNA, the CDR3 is TGTGCCAGCAGCGAGGAACGAACCTATGGCTACACCTTC. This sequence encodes CASSEERTYGYTF.

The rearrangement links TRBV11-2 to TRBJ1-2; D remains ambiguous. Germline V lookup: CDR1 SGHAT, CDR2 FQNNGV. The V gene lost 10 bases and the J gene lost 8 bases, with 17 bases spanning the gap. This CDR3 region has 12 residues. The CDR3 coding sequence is TGTGCCACCACGATGGGAGTGGAGGGCTACACCTTC. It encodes CATTMGVEGYTF.